This TCR beta chain was identified in a study of shared clonotypes between healthy human individuals. Concerning this clone: Its antigen is still unknown.

TCRdb's copy holds only in-frame clones and misses some; the assay was immunoSEQ multiplex PCR. The sample lists about 1,800,000 clones; about 95% were seen once. Regarding the study as a whole: Represented diversity, genetic and exposure-history alike, was limited by few donors.

Selected positively for CCR7 and CD45RO-negative, naive CD8 cells excluded terminally differentiated effector memory CD45RA+ cells. The TCR was taken from a man aged 18 to 29 in good health. The sequenced material came from naive CD8+ T cells sorted from blood.

CDR3 bases: TGCGCCAGCAGTGAGTCGAGGGAGCGACATATCTACGAGCAGTACTTC. It specifies CASSESRERHIYEQYF. V is TRBV10-1 and J is TRBJ2-7; tentatively, D is TRBD2 (5 bases). The CDR3 runs to 16 residues. Germline V CDR1 and CDR2: WNHNN, SYGVQD (reference sequence). Trimming removed 0 bases from V and 3 bases from J, with 15 bases in between.